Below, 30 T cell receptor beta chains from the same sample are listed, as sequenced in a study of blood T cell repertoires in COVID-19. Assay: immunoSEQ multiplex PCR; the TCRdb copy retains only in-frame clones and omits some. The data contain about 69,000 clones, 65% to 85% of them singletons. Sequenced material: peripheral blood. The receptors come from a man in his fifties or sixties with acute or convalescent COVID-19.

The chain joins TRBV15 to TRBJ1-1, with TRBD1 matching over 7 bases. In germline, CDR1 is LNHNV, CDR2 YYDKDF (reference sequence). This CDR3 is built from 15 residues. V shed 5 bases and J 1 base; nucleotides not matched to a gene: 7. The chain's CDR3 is CATSGRRGSNTEAFF. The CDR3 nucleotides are TGTGCCACCAGCGGACGCAGGGGGTCGAACACTGAAGCTTTCTTT.

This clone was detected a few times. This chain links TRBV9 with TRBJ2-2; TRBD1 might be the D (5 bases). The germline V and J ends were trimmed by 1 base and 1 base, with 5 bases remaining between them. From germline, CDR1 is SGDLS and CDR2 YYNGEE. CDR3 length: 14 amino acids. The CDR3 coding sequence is TGTGCCAGCAGCGTACAGGGGAACACCGGGGAGCTGTTTTTT. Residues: CASSVQGNTGELFF.

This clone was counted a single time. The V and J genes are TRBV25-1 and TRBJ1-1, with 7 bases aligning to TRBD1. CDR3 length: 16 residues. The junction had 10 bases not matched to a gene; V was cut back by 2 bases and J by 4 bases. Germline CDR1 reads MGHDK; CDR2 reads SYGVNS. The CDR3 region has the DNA TGTGCCAGCAGTGAAAGGGGACGGACAGGCGGCACTGAAGCTTTCTTT. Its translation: CASSERGRTGGTEAFF.

CDR3 in amino acids: CASSLARAGLYQETQYF. CDR3 DNA: TGTGCCAGCAGCTTGGCCCGAGCGGGGCTGTACCAAGAGACCCAGTACTTC. The gene calls are TRBV5-4 and TRBJ2-5, with 7 bases lining up with TRBD2. The germline CDR1 and CDR2 sequences are SGHNT and YYREEE (reference sequence). The CDR3 sequence is 17 residues long. The V gene end was trimmed by 0 bases and the J gene end by 0 bases; junction bases not matched to a gene: 8.

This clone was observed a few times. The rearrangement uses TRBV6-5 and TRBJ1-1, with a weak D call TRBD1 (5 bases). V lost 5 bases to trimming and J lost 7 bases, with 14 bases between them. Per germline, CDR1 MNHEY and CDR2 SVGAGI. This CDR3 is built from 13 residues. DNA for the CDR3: TGTGCCAGCAGTCAACAGGCGTCGTTTGAAGCTTTCTTT. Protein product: CASSQQASFEAFF.

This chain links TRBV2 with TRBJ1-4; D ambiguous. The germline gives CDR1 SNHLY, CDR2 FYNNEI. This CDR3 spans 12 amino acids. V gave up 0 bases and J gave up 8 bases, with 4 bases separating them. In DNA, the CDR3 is TGTGCCAGCAGTGAAGCGCGGGAAAAACTGTTTTTT. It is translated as CASSEAREKLFF.

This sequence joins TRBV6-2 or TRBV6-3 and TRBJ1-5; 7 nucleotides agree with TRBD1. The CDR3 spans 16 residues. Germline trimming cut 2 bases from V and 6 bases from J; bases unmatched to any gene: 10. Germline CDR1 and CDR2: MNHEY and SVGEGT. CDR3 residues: CASSYGTGEGTQPQHF. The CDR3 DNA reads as TGTGCCAGCAGTTACGGAACAGGGGAAGGAACTCAGCCCCAGCATTTT.

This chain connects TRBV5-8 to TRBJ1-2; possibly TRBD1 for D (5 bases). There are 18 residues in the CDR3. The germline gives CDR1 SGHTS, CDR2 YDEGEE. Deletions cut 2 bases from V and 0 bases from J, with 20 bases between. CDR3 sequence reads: CASSFIRQRENSNYGYTF. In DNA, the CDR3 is TGTGCCAGCAGCTTCATTCGACAGCGGGAAAACTCTAACTATGGCTACACCTTC.

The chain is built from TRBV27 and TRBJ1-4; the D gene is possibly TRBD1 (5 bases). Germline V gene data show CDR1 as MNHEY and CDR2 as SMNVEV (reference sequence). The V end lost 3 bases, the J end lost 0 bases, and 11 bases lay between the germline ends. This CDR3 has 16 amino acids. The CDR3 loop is CASSLLGGATNEKLFF. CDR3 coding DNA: TGTGCCAGCAGTTTGTTGGGGGGGGCAACTAATGAAAAACTGTTTTTT.

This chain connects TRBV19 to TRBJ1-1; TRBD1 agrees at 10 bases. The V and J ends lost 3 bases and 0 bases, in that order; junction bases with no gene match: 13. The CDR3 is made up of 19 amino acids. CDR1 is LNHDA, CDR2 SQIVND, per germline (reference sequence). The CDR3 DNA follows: TGTGCCAGTAGTATCGGGACAGGGGAGACTAACTCCCTGAACACTGAAGCTTTCTTT. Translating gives CASSIGTGETNSLNTEAFF.

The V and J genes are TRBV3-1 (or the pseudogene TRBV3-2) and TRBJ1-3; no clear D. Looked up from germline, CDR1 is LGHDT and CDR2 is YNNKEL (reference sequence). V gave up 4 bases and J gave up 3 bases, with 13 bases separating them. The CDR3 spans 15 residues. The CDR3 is CASSPSERDGNTIYF. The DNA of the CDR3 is TGTGCCAGCAGCCCCTCTGAGAGGGATGGAAACACCATATATTTT.

The CDR3 sequence is CASSYDGGSEQFF. In nucleotides, the CDR3 is TGTGCCAGCAGCTATGACGGGGGAAGTGAGCAGTTCTTC. The chain employs TRBV7-2 and TRBJ2-1; D may be TRBD2 (6 bases). V was clipped by 4 bases and J by 9 bases, with 13 bases between them. In germline, CDR1 is SGHTA, CDR2 FQGNSA. The length of the CDR3 is 13 residues.

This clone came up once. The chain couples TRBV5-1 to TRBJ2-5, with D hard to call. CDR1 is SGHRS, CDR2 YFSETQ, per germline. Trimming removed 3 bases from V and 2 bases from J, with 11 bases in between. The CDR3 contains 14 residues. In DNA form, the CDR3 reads TGCGCCAGCAGCTCACAGCAACCACAAGAGACCCAGTACTTC. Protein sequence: CASSSQQPQETQYF.

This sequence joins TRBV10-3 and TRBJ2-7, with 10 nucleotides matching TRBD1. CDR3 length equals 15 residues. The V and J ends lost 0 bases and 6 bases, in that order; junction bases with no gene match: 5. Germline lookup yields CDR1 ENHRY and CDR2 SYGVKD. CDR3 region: CAISESTGGETEQYF. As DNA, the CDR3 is TGTGCCATCAGTGAGTCGACAGGGGGCGAGACCGAGCAGTACTTC.

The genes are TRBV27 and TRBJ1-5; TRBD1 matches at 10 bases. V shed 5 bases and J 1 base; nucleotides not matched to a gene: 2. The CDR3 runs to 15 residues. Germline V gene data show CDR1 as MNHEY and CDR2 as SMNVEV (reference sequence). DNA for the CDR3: TGTGCCAGCAGTGACAGGGGGCTAAGCAATCAGCCCCAGCATTTT. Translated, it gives CASSDRGLSNQPQHF.

In DNA, the CDR3 is TGTGCCAGCAGCGTCGGACTCAGGATAGCAACTAATGAAAAACTGTTTTTT. Translated, it gives CASSVGLRIATNEKLFF. J is TRBJ1-4 and V is TRBV7-2; D gene ambiguous. The CDR3 runs 17 residues. Germline V CDR1 and CDR2: SGHTA, FQGNSA. V lost 5 bases, J lost 0 bases, and 16 bases lay in between.

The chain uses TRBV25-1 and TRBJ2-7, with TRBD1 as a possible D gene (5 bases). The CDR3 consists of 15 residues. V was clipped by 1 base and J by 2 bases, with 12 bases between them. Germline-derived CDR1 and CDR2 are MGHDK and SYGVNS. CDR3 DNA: TGTGCCAGCAGTGAATTCGACAGACTCACCTACGAGCAGTACTTC. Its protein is CASSEFDRLTYEQYF.

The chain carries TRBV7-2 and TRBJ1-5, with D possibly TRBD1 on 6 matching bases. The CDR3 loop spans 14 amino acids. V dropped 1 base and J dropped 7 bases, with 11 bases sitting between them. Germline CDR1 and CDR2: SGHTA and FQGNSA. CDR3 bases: TGTGCCAGCAGCTTAGACGGGGGGGCCCAGCCCCAGCATTTT. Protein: CASSLDGGAQPQHF.

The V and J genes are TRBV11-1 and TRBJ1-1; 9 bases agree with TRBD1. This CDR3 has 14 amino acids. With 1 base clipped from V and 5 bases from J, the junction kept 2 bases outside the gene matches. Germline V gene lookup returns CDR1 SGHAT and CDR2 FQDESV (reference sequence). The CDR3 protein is CASSLEGTGTEAFF. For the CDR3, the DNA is TGTGCCAGCAGCTTAGAGGGGACAGGGACTGAAGCTTTCTTT.

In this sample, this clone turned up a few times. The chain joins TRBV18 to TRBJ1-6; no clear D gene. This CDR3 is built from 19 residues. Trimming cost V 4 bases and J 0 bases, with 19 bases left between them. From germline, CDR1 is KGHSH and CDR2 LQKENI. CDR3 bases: TGTGCCAGCTCACTGGAGATTCAAGACCTAAGCTCCTATAATTCACCCCTCCACTTT. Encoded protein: CASSLEIQDLSSYNSPLHF.

CDR3: CASSQARSGGDGNEQFF. The CDR3 DNA reads TGCGCCAGCAGCCAAGCCCGAAGCGGGGGGGACGGCAATGAGCAGTTCTTC. The V and J genes are TRBV4-3 and TRBJ2-1, with TRBD2 matching 10 bases. With 1 base clipped from V and 6 bases from J, the junction kept 9 bases outside the gene matches. CDR1 and CDR2 from the germline V gene are LGHNA and YSLEER. This CDR3 contains 17 residues.

CDR3 protein: CASSLGRVDEQYF. The CDR3 nucleotides are TGTGCCAGCAGCCTGGGCAGGGTGGACGAGCAGTACTTC. V is TRBV4-2 and J is TRBJ2-7; D is possibly TRBD1 (5 bases). The ends were cut back, 4 bases at V and 5 bases at J, with 12 bases in the middle. The CDR3 spans 13 residues. Germline V CDR1 and CDR2: LGHNA, YNFKEQ.

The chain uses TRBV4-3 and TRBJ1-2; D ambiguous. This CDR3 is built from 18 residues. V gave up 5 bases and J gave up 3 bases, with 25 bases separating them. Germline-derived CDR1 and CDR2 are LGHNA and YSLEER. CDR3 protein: CASSTRTVTTGPYYGYTF. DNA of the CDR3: TGCGCCAGCAGCACCCGGACTGTCACAACCGGGCCTTACTATGGCTACACCTTC.

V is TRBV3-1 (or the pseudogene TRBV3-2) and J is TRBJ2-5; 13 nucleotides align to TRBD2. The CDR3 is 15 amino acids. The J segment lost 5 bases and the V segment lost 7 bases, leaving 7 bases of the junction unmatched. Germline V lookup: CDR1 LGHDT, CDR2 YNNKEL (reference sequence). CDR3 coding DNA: TGTGCCAGCAACAGACCGGGACTAGCGGGGGAGACCCAGTACTTC. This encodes CASNRPGLAGETQYF.

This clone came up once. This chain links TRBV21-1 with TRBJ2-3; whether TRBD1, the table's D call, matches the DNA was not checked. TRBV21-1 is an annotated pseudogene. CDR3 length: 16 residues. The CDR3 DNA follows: TGTGCCAGCAGCAAAGCGACAGGAGTGAGCACAGATACGCAGTATTTT. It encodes CASSKATGVSTDTQYF.

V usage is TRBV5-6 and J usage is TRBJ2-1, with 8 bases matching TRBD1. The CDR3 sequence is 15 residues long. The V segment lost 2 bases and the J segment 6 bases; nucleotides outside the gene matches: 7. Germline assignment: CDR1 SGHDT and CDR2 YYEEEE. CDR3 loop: CASSFKDRVFNEQFF. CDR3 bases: TGTGCCAGCAGCTTCAAGGACAGGGTTTTCAATGAGCAGTTCTTC.

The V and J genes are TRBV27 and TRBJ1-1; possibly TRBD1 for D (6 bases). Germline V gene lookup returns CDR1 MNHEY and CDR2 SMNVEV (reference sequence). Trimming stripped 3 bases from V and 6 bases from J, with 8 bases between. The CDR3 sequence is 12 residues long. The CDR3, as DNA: TGTGCCAGCAGTTTTGGGGGCGCTGAAGCTTTCTTT. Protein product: CASSFGGAEAFF.

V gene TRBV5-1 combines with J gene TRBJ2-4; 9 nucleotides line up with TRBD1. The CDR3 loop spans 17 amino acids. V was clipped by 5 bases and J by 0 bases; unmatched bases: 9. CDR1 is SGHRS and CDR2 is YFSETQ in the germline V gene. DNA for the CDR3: TGCGCCAGCAGAGAATTACAGGGGGCCTTAGCCAAAAACATTCAGTACTTC. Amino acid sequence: CASRELQGALAKNIQYF.

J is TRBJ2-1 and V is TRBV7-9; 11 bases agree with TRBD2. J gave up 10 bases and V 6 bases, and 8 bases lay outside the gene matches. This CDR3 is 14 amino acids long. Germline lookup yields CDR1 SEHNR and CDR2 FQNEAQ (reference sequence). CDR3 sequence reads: CASRRSGGAGEQFF. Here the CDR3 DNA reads TGTGCCAGCAGACGTAGCGGGGGGGCAGGAGAGCAGTTCTTC. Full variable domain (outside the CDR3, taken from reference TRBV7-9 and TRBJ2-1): DTGVSQNPRHKITKRGQNVTFRCDPISEHNRLYWYRQTLGQGPEFLTYFQNEAQLEKSRLLSDRFSAERPKGSFSTLEIQRTEQGDSAMYLCASRRSGGAGEQFFGPGTRLTVL.

The CDR3 spells CASSRIQGAGNTIYF. The CDR3 DNA reads TGTGCCAGCAGCAGGATACAGGGCGCTGGAAACACCATATATTTT. This chain connects TRBV5-6 to TRBJ1-3; TRBD1 is a possible D gene (6 bases). This CDR3 spans 15 amino acids. Germline values: CDR1 SGHDT, CDR2 YYEEEE. Trimming left V 4 bases short and J 2 bases short, with 13 bases between.